This is a list of T cell receptor beta chains from one sample in a study of cytomegalovirus exposure and HLA in healthy donors. TCRdb's copy holds only in-frame clones and misses some; the assay was immunoSEQ multiplex PCR. The table lists about 160,000 clones, around 80% of them singletons. Sequencing was performed on PBMCs. The receptors stem from a girl under 18 in good health and CMV-seropositive. Both conserved end residues are part of each CDR3. Each record gives: V gene, J gene, CDR3 protein.

TRBV30	TRBJ1-2	CAWRWGEFGYGYTF
TRBV29-1	TRBJ1-4	CSVEARDRGFSEKLFF
TRBV2	TRBJ2-1	CASTSGSSSYNEQFF
TRBV4-3	TRBJ2-7	CASSQGTGGDRYEQYF
TRBV11-2	TRBJ2-7	CASGDRDRTDEQYF
TRBV5-6	TRBJ1-2	CASSRVTGLYSSHGYTF
TRBV28	TRBJ1-1	CATCPQGPHTEAFF
TRBV9	TRBJ2-7	CASSLLGTSGPYEQYF
TRBV16	TRBJ2-7	CASSQTGTIAYEQYF
TRBV28	TRBJ1-2	CASSWDRNGYTF
TRBV28	TRBJ2-3	CASSFDTSRDTQYF
TRBV19	TRBJ2-1	CASSTVNNEQFF
TRBV28	TRBJ1-2	CASLGTGLVYGYTF
TRBV7-6	TRBJ2-7	CASSLVASGSGYEQYF
TRBV4-3	TRBJ1-1	CASSLERTGVANTEAFF
TRBV28	TRBJ1-1	CASSLSKTGGRTEAFF
TRBV27	TRBJ2-7	CASTEGGAGGIHEQYF
TRBV7-2	TRBJ2-5	CASSFTTGLETQYF
TRBV7-2	TRBJ2-1	CASSLVLAGALYNEQFF
TRBV19	TRBJ1-4	CASTPTQANEKLFF
TRBV28	TRBJ1-2	CASSPPRRAWGDGYTF
TRBV28	TRBJ1-1	CASSLTETGKDTEAFF
TRBV27	TRBJ2-1	CASRRNNEQFF
TRBV6-6	TRBJ1-4	CASSYARGNEKLFF
TRBV6-5	TRBJ1-2	CAGQTGDYGYTF
TRBV9	TRBJ1-3	CASSVVTGWAGNTIYF
TRBV5-6	TRBJ1-5	CASSLRWSQPQHF
TRBV5-1	TRBJ1-1	CASSLEGRGNTEAFF
TRBV6-1	TRBJ2-5	CASSEEMAWDRGLVETQYF
TRBV28	TRBJ2-1	CASSSRKLAEWSSYNEQFF
TRBV19	TRBJ1-1	CASSIGQGNTEAFF
TRBV5-6	TRBJ1-1	CASSYQDRGPTEAFF
TRBV27	TRBJ1-1	CASSLVVAGLYTEAFF
TRBV10-3	TRBJ2-7	CAISGELAGAALEQYF
TRBV6-1	TRBJ1-2	CASSEGRGRVNGYTF
TRBV13	TRBJ1-4	CASSSSGVPNEKLFF
TRBV7-3	TRBJ2-1	CASSVSSGRAGNEQFF
TRBV7-3	TRBJ2-3	CASSLSRGRTDTQYF